This TCR beta chain stems from a study of cytomegalovirus exposure and HLA in healthy donors. Study-level findings and limits: Follow-up analysis seemed to connect common viral pathogens with several of the most significant clusters identified. Beyond CMV serostatus, there was no information to go on about immune exposure.

The CDR3 is 14 residues long. Germline CDR1 reads SGHDT; CDR2 reads YYEEEE. The V end lost 4 bases, the J end lost 2 bases, and 11 bases lay between the germline ends. As concerns this clone: What it recognizes is unknown.

PCR amplification relied on 60 Vbeta primers (plus 13 Jbeta primers). The table came from immunoSEQ multiplex PCR; TCRdb's copy has only in-frame clones and leaves some out. Among around 120,000 clones listed, 81% were seen once. Sequenced input: PBMCs. The TCR comes from a woman under 40 in good health and CMV-seronegative. The J gene is TRBJ2-3, the V gene TRBV5-6; possible D gene TRBD1, 6 bases. The CDR3 sequence is CASSLWTATDTQYF. DNA of the CDR3: TGTGCCAGCAGCCTCTGGACAGCCACAGATACGCAGTATTTT.